Listed below are T cell receptor beta chains from one sample, sequenced in a study of shared clonotypes between healthy human individuals. Some clones are missing from TCRdb's copy, which holds only in-frame ones; the method was immunoSEQ multiplex PCR. The sample has some 480,000 clones, less than 80% seen once. Specimen: PBMCs. Receptors were obtained from a woman in her 40s in good health. Some clones in this sample may be carry-over from other donors' samples. CDR3s include the opening cysteine and the closing phenylalanine or tryptophan. Fields, in order: J gene, D gene, clone size, V gene, CDR3 DNA, CDR3 protein. D genes are given only for firm matches. Rows give clone size only sometimes, using once, few, many, or a class for an expanded clone.

TRBJ2-7	.	.	TRBV4-2	TGTGCCAGCAGCCAAGAGGTCGGGCGGGAAGGGTACGAGCAGTACTTC	CASSQEVGREGYEQYF
TRBJ2-2	.	.	TRBV7-6	TGTGCCAGCAGCTTGGTTCGTGCGAACACCGGGGAGCTGTTTTTT	CASSLVRANTGELFF
TRBJ2-2	.	once	TRBV28	TGTGCCAGCACGTCCTCGGCCGGGGAGCTGTTTTTT	CASTSSAGELFF
TRBJ2-2	.	.	TRBV11-3	TGTGCCAGCAGCTTTACGAACTGGACCAGCTACACCGGGGAGCTGTTTTTT	CASSFTNWTSYTGELFF
TRBJ2-1	TRBD2	.	TRBV11-2	TGTGCCAGCAGCGGGACTAGTTATGGCAATGAGCAGTTCTTC	CASSGTSYGNEQFF
TRBJ2-1	.	.	TRBV15	TGTGCCACCAGCAGGTTCTTCCGTAGAGTCGAGCAGTTCTTC	CATSRFFRRVEQFF
TRBJ1-6	.	.	TRBV6-6	TGTGCCAGCAGAGAAAAAGGGAATTCACCCCTCCACTTT	CASREKGNSPLHF
TRBJ2-2	.	few	TRBV9	TGTGCCAGCAGCGTAGGTAGCAGGAACACCGGGGAGCTGTTTTTT	CASSVGSRNTGELFF
TRBJ1-1	.	once	TRBV2	TGTGCCAGCAGTGGCAGGGGACGGGGAAACACTGAAGCTTTCTTT	CASSGRGRGNTEAFF
TRBJ2-3	TRBD2	.	TRBV7-7	TGTGCCAGCAGCCGCCTAGCGGGAGGGCCTTTGAATACGCAGTATTTT	CASSRLAGGPLNTQYF
TRBJ2-3	TRBD2	.	TRBV12-5	TGTGCTAGCCCGCTTCCGGGACTAGCGGGTGTAGGGTTTGGTACGCAGTATTTT	CASPLPGLAGVGFGTQYF
TRBJ1-5	.	.	TRBV9	TGTGCCAGCAGCGTAGCTGGGAGGGAGGATCAGCCCCAGCATTTT	CASSVAGREDQPQHF
TRBJ1-5	.	.	TRBV28	TGTGCCAGCAGTTATAGGGTAGGGGGCAATCAGCCCCAGCATTTT	CASSYRVGGNQPQHF
TRBJ2-3	TRBD2	.	TRBV4-1	TGCGCCAGCAGCCGATTAGCGGGAACCTCAGATACGCAGTATTTT	CASSRLAGTSDTQYF
TRBJ1-1	TRBD1	.	TRBV5-4	TGTGCCAGCAGCTTTTCAGGGGGCACTGAAGCTTTCTTT	CASSFSGGTEAFF
TRBJ1-1	.	few	TRBV19	TGTGCCAGTAGTATTCTGGGAACTGAAGCTTTCTTT	CASSILGTEAFF
TRBJ1-1	TRBD1	.	TRBV6-6	TGTGCCAGCAGTGAGACAGGGGTTTGGACTGAAGCTTTCTTT	CASSETGVWTEAFF
TRBJ2-5	TRBD2	.	TRBV2	TGTGCCACGGGCGGGGGACGGCAAGAGACCCAGTACTTC	CATGGGRQETQYF
TRBJ2-3	TRBD1	.	TRBV2	TGTGCCAGCAGCGCGACGACAGGGTCTACGCAGTATTTT	CASSATTGSTQYF
TRBJ1-5	.	many	TRBV7-9	TGTGCCAGCAGCTTGGAGGGGTTGGCACAGCCCCAGCATTTT	CASSLEGLAQPQHF
TRBJ2-2	TRBD1	.	TRBV18	TGTGCCAGCTCACCGACAGGGGGAGAGACCGGGGAGCTGTTTTTT	CASSPTGGETGELFF
TRBJ2-7	.	.	TRBV14	TGTGCCAGCAGCCATTCCTATAAGTCGGAGCAGTACTTC	CASSHSYKSEQYF
TRBJ2-7	.	.	TRBV7-2	TGTGCCAGCAGCCCGTTGACAGCTACCTACGAGCAGTACTTC	CASSPLTATYEQYF
TRBJ2-3	TRBD1	.	TRBV6-1	TGTGCCACTACGGGACAGGGAAACACAGATACGCAGTATTTT	CATTGQGNTDTQYF
TRBJ2-3	TRBD2	.	TRBV6-4	TGTGCCAGCAGTGACGGACTAGCGGGAGGGGCAGATACGCAGTATTTT	CASSDGLAGGADTQYF
TRBJ2-7	TRBD2	.	TRBV28	TGTGCCAGCAGTTCCCTCGGGGGGTGGGAGCAGTACTTC	CASSSLGGWEQYF
TRBJ1-1	TRBD1	.	TRBV19	TGTGCCAGTACCGGGGACAGGGGAAAAAACACTGAAGCTTTCTTT	CASTGDRGKNTEAFF
TRBJ2-1	TRBD2	few	TRBV7-9	TGTGCCAGCAGCCGACTAGCGGGAGGGCCGACTGAGCAGTTCTTC	CASSRLAGGPTEQFF
TRBJ2-1	TRBD2	few	TRBV9	TGTGCCAGCAGCTCCAGCGGGAGTGGAAACAATGAGCAGTTCTTC	CASSSSGSGNNEQFF
TRBJ2-1	.	many	TRBV2	TGTGCCAGCAGGGCAGGGGAGGTCGGGGAGCAGTTCTTC	CASRAGEVGEQFF
TRBJ1-3	.	many	TRBV2	TGTGCCAGCAGTGGCTGGGGGTTTGGAAACACCATATATTTT	CASSGWGFGNTIYF
TRBJ1-1	TRBD1	few	TRBV5-1	TGCGCCAGCAGCTTGGTCGGGACAGGGGACACTGAAGCTTTCTTT	CASSLVGTGDTEAFF
TRBJ2-1	TRBD2	.	TRBV2	TGTGCCAGCAGTTTACTAGCGGGGGGTGTTGGCAATGAGCAGTTCTTC	CASSLLAGGVGNEQFF
TRBJ1-2	.	many	TRBV29-1	TGCAGCGTTGAAGATGTGGGACCGGAGGGCTACACCTTC	CSVEDVGPEGYTF
TRBJ1-1	.	.	TRBV2	TGTGCCAGCAGTGGGGGGCCGAACACTGAAGCTTTCTTT	CASSGGPNTEAFF
TRBJ2-7	.	.	TRBV7-2	TGTGCCAGCAGCCAGGACAGCTACGAGCAGTACTTC	CASSQDSYEQYF
TRBJ2-1	.	.	TRBV4-1	TGCGCCAGCAGCCAATTAGGACTATACAATGAGCAGTTCTTC	CASSQLGLYNEQFF
TRBJ2-1	TRBD2	.	TRBV28	TGTGCCAGCAGTTTGGCGGGCGGGGGAGCCTACAATGAGCAGTTCTTC	CASSLAGGGAYNEQFF
TRBJ2-5	TRBD1	.	TRBV27	TGTGCCAGCAGGCGGACAGGGGAAGAGACCCAGTACTTC	CASRRTGEETQYF
TRBJ2-7	TRBD2	.	TRBV6-1	TGTGCCAGCAGTGAAGGGGAGGGCGGAGGGTACGAGCAGTACTTC	CASSEGEGGGYEQYF
TRBJ2-1	.	.	TRBV10-3	TGTGCCATCAGTGACAGGGAAAACCGGGGGAATGAGCAGTTCTTC	CAISDRENRGNEQFF
TRBJ1-2	TRBD1	.	TRBV2	TGTGCCAGCAGTGAACTGGGACAGGGGTATGGCTACACCTTC	CASSELGQGYGYTF
TRBJ2-1	TRBD1	.	TRBV28	TGTGCCAGCCTAAGGACAGGGGCCATACTCCGGGACTATGAGCAGTTCTTC	CASLRTGAILRDYEQFF
TRBJ1-2	.	.	TRBV5-6	TGTGCCAGCAGCTCCAGGGGAAAGGGTGGCTACACCTTC	CASSSRGKGGYTF
TRBJ2-7	TRBD1	.	TRBV9	TGTGCCAGCAGCTTTTACAGGGGGACCTACGAGCAGTACTTC	CASSFYRGTYEQYF
TRBJ2-7	.	.	TRBV10-3	TGTGCCGTCTCCGGGTCCGCGCCCTACGAGCAGTACTTC	CAVSGSAPYEQYF
TRBJ1-5	.	.	TRBV7-3	TGTGCCAGCGGTCAGCCCCAGCATTTT	CASGQPQHF